This T cell receptor beta chain comes out of a study of blood T cells in healthy people across ages. This clonotype was found many times. It was with a sample-barcoded 5' primer and a J-beta primer mix that a second PCR of about 7 to 12 cycles was run. Each CDR3 protein is one row after TCRdb ran MiXCR on the 5' RACE reads. In the table there are hundreds of thousands of distinct CDR3 sequences, roughly 30% of which are singletons. Input material: blood. The source is a woman of 80 years or more in good health.

CDR3 loop: CASSFNHGDSTDTQYF. In DNA, the CDR3 is TGTGCCAGCAGTTTTAATCACGGGGATAGCACAGATACGCAGTATTTT. This chain connects TRBV12-3 or TRBV12-4 to TRBJ2-3, with D perhaps TRBD2 (5 bases). The V end was cut by 3 bases, the J end by 0 bases, with 13 bases between. The CDR3 contains 16 residues.